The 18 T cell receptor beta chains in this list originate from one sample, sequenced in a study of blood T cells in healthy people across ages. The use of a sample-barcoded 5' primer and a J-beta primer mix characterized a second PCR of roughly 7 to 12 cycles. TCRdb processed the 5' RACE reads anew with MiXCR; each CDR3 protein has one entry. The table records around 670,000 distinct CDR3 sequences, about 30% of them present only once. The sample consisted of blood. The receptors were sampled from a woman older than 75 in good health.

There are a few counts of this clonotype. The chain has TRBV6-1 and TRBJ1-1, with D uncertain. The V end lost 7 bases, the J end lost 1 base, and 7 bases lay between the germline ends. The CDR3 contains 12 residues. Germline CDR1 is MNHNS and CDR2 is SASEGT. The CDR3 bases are TGTGCCAGCATCGAGAAGAACACTGAAGCTTTCTTT. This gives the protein CASIEKNTEAFF.

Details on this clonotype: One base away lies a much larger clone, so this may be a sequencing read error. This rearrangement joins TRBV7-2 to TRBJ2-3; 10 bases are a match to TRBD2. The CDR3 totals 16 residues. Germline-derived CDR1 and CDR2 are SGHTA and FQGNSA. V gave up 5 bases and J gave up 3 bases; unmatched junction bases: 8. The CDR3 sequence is CASSRIRAGGTDTQYF. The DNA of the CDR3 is TGTGCCAGCAGCAGAATACGAGCGGGGGGGACAGATACGCAGTATTTT.

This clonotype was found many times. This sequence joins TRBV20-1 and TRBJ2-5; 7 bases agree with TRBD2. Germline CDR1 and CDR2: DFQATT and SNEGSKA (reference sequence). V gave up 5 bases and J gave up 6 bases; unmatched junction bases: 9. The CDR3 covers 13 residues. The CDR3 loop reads CSAHATSSQTQYF. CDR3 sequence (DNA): TGCAGTGCTCATGCGACTAGCTCGCAGACCCAGTACTTC.

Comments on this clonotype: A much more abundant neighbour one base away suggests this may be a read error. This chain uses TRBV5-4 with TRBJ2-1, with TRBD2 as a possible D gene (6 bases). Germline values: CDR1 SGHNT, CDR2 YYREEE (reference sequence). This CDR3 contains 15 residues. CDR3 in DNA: TGTGCCCGCAGCCCGAGACGGGAGAGTCACAATGAGCAGTTCTTC. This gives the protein CARSPRRESHNEQFF.

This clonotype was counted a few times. CDR3 DNA: TGCGCCAGCAGCCACAACCGGGGCATGAACACTGAAGCTTTCTTT. Its protein is CASSHNRGMNTEAFF. V usage is TRBV4-1 and J usage is TRBJ1-1; TRBD1 is a possible D gene (5 bases). Per germline, CDR1 MGHRA and CDR2 YSYEKL. Trimming took off 3 bases at V and 0 bases at J, with 11 bases between the two ends. The CDR3 sequence is 15 residues long.

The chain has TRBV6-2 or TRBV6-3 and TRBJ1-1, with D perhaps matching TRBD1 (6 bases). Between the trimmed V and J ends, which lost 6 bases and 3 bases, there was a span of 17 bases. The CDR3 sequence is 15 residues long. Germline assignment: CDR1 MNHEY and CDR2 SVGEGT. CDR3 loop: CASRAQGKGYTEAFF. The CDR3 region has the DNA TGTGCCAGCAGGGCTCAGGGGAAGGGGTACACTGAAGCTTTCTTT.

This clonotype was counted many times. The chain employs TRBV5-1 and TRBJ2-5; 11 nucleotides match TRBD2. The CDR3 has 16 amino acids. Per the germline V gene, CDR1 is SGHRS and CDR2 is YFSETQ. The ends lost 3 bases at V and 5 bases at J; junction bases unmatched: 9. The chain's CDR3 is CASSSSGGQLRETQYF. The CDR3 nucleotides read TGCGCCAGCAGCTCTAGCGGGGGGCAACTCAGGGAGACCCAGTACTTC.

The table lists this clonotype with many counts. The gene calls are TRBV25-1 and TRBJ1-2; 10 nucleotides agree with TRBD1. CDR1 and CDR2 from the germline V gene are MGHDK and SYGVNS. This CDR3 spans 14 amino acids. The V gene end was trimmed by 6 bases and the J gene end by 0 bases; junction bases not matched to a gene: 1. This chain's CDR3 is CASRGTGANYGYTF. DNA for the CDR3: TGTGCCAGCAGAGGGACAGGGGCTAACTATGGCTACACCTTC.

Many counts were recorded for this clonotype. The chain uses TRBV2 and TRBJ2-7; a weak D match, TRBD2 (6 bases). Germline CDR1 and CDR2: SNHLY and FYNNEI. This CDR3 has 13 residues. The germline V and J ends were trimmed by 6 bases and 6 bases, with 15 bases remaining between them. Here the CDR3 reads CASRSGVWGEQYF. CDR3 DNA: TGTGCCAGCAGGTCGGGGGTATGGGGCGAGCAGTACTTC.

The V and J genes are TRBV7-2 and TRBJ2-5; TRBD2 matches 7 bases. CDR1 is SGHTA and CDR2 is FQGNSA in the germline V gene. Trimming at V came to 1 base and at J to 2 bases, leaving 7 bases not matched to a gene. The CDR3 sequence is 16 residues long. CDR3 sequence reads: CASSLVGTSVQETQYF. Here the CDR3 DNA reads TGTGCCAGCAGCTTAGTAGGCACTAGCGTGCAAGAGACCCAGTACTTC.

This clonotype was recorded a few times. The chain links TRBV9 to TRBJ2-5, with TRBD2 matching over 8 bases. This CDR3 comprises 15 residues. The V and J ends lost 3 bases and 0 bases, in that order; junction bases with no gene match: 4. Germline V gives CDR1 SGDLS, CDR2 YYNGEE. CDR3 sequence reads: CASSAGGEYQETQYF. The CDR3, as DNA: TGTGCCAGCAGCGCGGGAGGGGAGTACCAAGAGACCCAGTACTTC. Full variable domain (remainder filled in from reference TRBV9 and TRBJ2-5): DSGVTQTPKHLITATGQRVTLRCSPRSGDLSVYWYQQSLDQGLQFLIQYYNGEERAKGNILERFSAQQFPDLHSELNLSSLELGDSALYFCASSAGGEYQETQYFGPGTRLLVL.

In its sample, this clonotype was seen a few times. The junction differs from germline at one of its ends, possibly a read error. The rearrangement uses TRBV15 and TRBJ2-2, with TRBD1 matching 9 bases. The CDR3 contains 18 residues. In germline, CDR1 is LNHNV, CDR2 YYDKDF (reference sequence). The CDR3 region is CATSRGLTGGADTEELFF. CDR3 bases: TGTGCCACCAGCAGGGGACTGACAGGGGGTGCGGACACCGAGGAGCTGTTTTTT.

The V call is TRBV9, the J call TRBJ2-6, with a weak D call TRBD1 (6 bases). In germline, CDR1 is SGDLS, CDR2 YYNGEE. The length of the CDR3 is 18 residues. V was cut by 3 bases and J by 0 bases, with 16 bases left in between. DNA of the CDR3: TGTGCCAGCAGCGCTTACAGGGTGACCCGCTCTGGGGCCAACGTCCTGACTTTC. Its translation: CASSAYRVTRSGANVLTF. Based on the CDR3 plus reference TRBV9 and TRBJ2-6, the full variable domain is DSGVTQTPKHLITATGQRVTLRCSPRSGDLSVYWYQQSLDQGLQFLIQYYNGEERAKGNILERFSAQQFPDLHSELNLSSLELGDSALYFCASSAYRVTRSGANVLTFGAGSRLTVL.

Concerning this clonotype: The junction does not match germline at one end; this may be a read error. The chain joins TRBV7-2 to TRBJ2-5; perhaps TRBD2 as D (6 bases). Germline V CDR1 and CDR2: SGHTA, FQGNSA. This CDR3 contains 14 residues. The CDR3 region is CAGSPGLRDYEQYF. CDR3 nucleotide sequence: TGTGCCGGCAGCCCGGGACTCAGAGATTACGAGCAGTACTTT.

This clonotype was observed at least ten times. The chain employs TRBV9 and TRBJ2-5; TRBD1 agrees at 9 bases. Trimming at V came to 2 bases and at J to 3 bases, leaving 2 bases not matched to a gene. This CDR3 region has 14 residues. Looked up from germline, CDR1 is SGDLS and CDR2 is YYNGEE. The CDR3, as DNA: TGTGCCAGCAGCGTCCGGGACAGGGAAGAGACCCAGTACTTC. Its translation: CASSVRDREETQYF.

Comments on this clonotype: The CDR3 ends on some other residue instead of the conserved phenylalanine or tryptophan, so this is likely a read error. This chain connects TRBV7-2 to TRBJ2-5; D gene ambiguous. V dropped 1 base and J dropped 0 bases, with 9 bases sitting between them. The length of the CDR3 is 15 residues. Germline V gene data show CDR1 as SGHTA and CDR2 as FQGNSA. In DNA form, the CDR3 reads TGTGCCAGCAGCTTAGATACAATGTACCAAGAGACCCAGTACTGC. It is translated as CASSLDTMYQETQYC.

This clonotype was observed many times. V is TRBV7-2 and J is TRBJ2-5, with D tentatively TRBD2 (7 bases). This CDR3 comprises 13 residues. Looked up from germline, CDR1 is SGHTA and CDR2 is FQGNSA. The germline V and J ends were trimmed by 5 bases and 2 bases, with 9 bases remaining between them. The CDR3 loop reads CASSRGAQETQYF. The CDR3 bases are TGTGCCAGCAGCCGGGGGGCTCAAGAGACCCAGTACTTC.

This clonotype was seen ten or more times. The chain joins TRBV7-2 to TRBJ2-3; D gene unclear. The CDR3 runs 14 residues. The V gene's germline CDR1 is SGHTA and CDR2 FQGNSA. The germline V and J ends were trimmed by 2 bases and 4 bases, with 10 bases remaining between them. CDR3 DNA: TGTGCCAGCAGCTTAAACCTCTCTCCAGATACGCAGTATTTT. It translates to CASSLNLSPDTQYF.